The source of this T cell receptor beta chain is a study of T-cell memory formation after mild COVID-19. At the level of the study: The two donors had largely donor-specific TCR clusters.

CDR1 is SGHTA, CDR2 FQGTGA, per germline. The CDR3 is made up of 14 amino acids. V gave up 4 bases and J gave up 1 base, with 7 bases separating them. As regards this clonotype: Its specificity is not known.

Libraries for TCRalpha and TCRbeta carried sample barcodes and unique molecular identifiers via 5'RACE. TCRdb ran MiXCR on the 5' RACE reads and lists one entry per CDR3 protein. Of 350,000 to 400,000 distinct CDR3 sequences in the sample, 20% to 25% were seen once. Findings and limits, study-wide: Day 15 to 85 contractors were CD4/CD8 balanced; later expanders leaned CD4+.

Input material: PBMCs or a T cell subset sorted from them (not recorded which). The V call is TRBV7-3, the J call TRBJ2-2; D is undetermined. The receptor's source is an adult woman who had mild COVID-19 (a few samples of this study predate the infection). Cell type and time point are not known. CDR3 in DNA: TGTGCCAGCAGCTCATCAGGGAACACCGGGGAGCTGTTTTTT. It translates to CASSSSGNTGELFF.